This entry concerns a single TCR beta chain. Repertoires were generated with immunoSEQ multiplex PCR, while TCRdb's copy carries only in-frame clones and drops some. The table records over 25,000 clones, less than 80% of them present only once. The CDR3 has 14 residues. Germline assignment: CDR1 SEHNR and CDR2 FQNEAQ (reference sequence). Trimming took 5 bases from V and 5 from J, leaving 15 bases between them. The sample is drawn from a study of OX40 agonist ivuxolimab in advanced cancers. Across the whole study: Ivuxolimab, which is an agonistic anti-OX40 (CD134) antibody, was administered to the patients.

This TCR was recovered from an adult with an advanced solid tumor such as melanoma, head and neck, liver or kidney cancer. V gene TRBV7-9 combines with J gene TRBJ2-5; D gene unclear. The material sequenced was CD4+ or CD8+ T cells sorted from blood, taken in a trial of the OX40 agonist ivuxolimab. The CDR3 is CASSQEARSETQYF. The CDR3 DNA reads TGTGCCAGCAGCCAAGAGGCGAGGAGTGAGACCCAGTACTTC.